Listed below are T cell receptor beta chains from one sample, sequenced in a study of regulatory T cells in long-lasting Graves disease. One entry per CDR3 protein results from TCRdb running MiXCR on the reads. The table records 700 or so distinct CDR3 sequences, approximately 70% of them present only once. Here the sequenced sample was peripheral blood mononuclear cells (PBMCs), taken with antithyroid drug treatment, in newly diagnosed or persistent Graves disease (not recorded which). These receptor sequences come from a female donor with Graves disease. Each CDR3 is given with its conserved first and last residue. Rows give clone size only sometimes, using once, few, many, or a class for an expanded clone.

clone size	V gene	J gene	CDR3 protein
NA	TRBV11-2	TRBJ2-1	CASSPTSGMGDEQFF
NA	TRBV4-2	TRBJ2-3	CASSQGGAAGTDTQYF
once	TRBV5-1	TRBJ2-7	CASSLGLSSARSYEQYF
few	TRBV6-1	TRBJ1-1	CASRRPENTEAFF
NA	TRBV20-1	TRBJ2-5	CSTEASSGKETQYF
NA	TRBV12-3/TRBV12-4	TRBJ2-5	CASSSGGGYQETQYF
NA	TRBV7-4	TRBJ2-5	CASSLTSPGETQYF
NA	TRBV5-6	TRBJ2-5	CASSLVLAGYGTQYF
NA	TRBV5-1	TRBJ2-1	CASSLNNEQFF
NA	TRBV11-1	TRBJ2-5	CASSSTSGRLRAIQETQYF
NA	TRBV7-3	TRBJ2-1	CASSPELAGYNEQFF
NA	TRBV1	TRBJ2-3	CTSRPAVVVSRKARADTQYF
NA	TRBV24-1	TRBJ1-1	CATGTNTGTEAFF
once	TRBV29-1	TRBJ1-1	CSPGPKTGGEAFF
NA	TRBV7-9	TRBJ2-7	CASSYGTTEGYF
NA	TRBV5-1	TRBJ2-7	CASSSPPRSRDSHEQYF
NA	TRBV12-3/TRBV12-4	TRBJ1-1	CASRQDRTGAEAFF
NA	TRBV5-6	TRBJ1-5	CASSSHGQPQHF
hyperexpanded	TRBV19	TRBJ2-1	CASKKDSGPWNEQFF
once	TRBV28	TRBJ1-2	CASSFQKVWYYGYTF
NA	TRBV5-1	TRBJ2-7	CASSLEGTSGEQYF
NA	TRBV24-1	TRBJ1-4	CATSGTANNEKLFF
once	TRBV10-1	TRBJ2-3	CASRGSTDTQYF
NA	TRBV2	TRBJ1-3	CASSRTGESGNTIYF
NA	TRBV11-1	TRBJ2-5	CASSLVGARTSGEPKRAQYF
NA	TRBV19	TRBJ2-1	CASRGTSQSYNEQFF